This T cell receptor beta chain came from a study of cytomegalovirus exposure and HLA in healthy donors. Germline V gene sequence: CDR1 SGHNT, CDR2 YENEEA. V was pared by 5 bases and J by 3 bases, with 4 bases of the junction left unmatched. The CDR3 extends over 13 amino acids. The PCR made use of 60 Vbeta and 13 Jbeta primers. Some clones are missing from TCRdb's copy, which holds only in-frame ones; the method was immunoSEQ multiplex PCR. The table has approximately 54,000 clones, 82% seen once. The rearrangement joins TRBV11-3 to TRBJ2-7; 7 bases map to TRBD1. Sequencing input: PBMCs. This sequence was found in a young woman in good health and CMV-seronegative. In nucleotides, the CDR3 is TGTGCCAGCAGCCTCGGACAGGACTACGAGCAGTACTTC. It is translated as CASSLGQDYEQYF.